Following are 25 T cell receptor beta chains from one sample sequenced in a study of blood T cell repertoires in COVID-19. Assay: immunoSEQ multiplex PCR; the TCRdb copy retains only in-frame clones and omits some. The sample has 65,000 to 70,000 clones; approximately 83% are singletons. Sequencing input: peripheral blood. These TCRs come from a man in his forties or fifties with COVID-19, enrolled during active disease.

The chain's CDR3 is CASSFTRGPGELFF. CDR3 coding DNA: TGTGCCAGCAGTTTCACCAGGGGCCCCGGGGAGCTGTTTTTT. V gene TRBV27 combines with J gene TRBJ2-2; maybe TRBD1 (6 bases). The V gene's germline CDR1 is MNHEY and CDR2 SMNVEV (reference sequence). V was clipped by 3 bases and J by 6 bases, with 11 bases between them. This CDR3 has 14 amino acids.

The genes are TRBV6-6 and TRBJ1-5; 9 bases are shared with TRBD1. J gave up 5 bases and V 7 bases, and 9 bases lay outside the gene matches. Per the germline V gene, CDR1 is MNHNY and CDR2 is SVGAGI (reference sequence). This CDR3 is 15 amino acids long. CDR3 in amino acids: CASTRPGQGHQPQHF. In DNA form, the CDR3 reads TGTGCCAGCACACGACCGGGACAGGGTCATCAGCCCCAGCATTTT.

The rearrangement links TRBV27 to TRBJ2-3; TRBD2 is a possible D gene (6 bases). This CDR3 comprises 17 residues. Germline CDR1 reads MNHEY; CDR2 reads SMNVEV (reference sequence). V lost 0 bases and J 1 base, leaving 14 bases between the germline ends. In nucleotides, the CDR3 is TGTGCCAGCAGTTTATCAGTCGGGCGGGGAGGCACAGATACGCAGTATTTT. Its translation: CASSLSVGRGGTDTQYF.

V gene TRBV5-5 combines with J gene TRBJ2-5, with 11 bases lining up with TRBD1. CDR1 and CDR2 from the germline V gene are SGHKS and YYEKEE (reference sequence). CDR3 length: 15 residues. V lost 2 bases to trimming and J lost 4 bases; unmatched junction nucleotides: 4. The CDR3 is CASSLWDRGGETQYF. CDR3 coding DNA: TGTGCCAGCAGCTTATGGGACAGGGGGGGAGAGACCCAGTACTTC.

The V gene is TRBV21-1, the J gene TRBJ2-1; the table names TRBD2, a call not compared with the DNA. TRBV21-1 is a recognized pseudogene. The CDR3 runs to 16 residues. CDR3: CASSSPKDAGYNEQFF. CDR3 sequence (DNA): TGTGCCAGCAGCAGCCCTAAAGATGCGGGGTACAATGAGCAGTTCTTC.

This clone is deemed medium-sized. The rearrangement joins TRBV5-5 to TRBJ2-5, with 8 bases fitting TRBD2. Trimming removed 5 bases from V and 5 bases from J; junction bases left unmatched: 8. The CDR3 loop spans 14 amino acids. Germline V gene sequence: CDR1 SGHKS, CDR2 YYEKEE (reference sequence). CDR3 bases: TGTGCCAGCAGTTGGCTAGGCGGGGGGGAGACCCAGTACTTC. Protein: CASSWLGGGETQYF.

The chain has TRBV5-1 and TRBJ2-5; D not certain. Germline lookup yields CDR1 SGHRS and CDR2 YFSETQ. Between the trimmed V and J ends, which lost 0 bases and 1 base, there was a span of 13 bases. There are 16 residues in the CDR3. The CDR3 DNA reads as TGCGCCAGCAGCTTGGCTGGGCCGAGCCGCCAAGAGACCCAGTACTTC. Translated, it gives CASSLAGPSRQETQYF.

This clone was detected only once. The rearrangement uses TRBV5-4 and TRBJ2-1; 8 bases map to TRBD2. V trimming: 0 bases; J trimming: 10 bases; junction bases outside the gene matches: 12. Looked up from germline, CDR1 is SGHNT and CDR2 is YYREEE (reference sequence). The CDR3 loop spans 16 amino acids. DNA for the CDR3: TGTGCCAGCAGCTTGGGCGGCGGGGGGCCTGGGGTGGAGCAGTTCTTC. Protein product: CASSLGGGGPGVEQFF.

The chain links TRBV10-3 to TRBJ1-1; D is ambiguous. The V end lost 3 bases, the J end lost 4 bases, and 15 bases lay between the germline ends. The CDR3 is made up of 15 amino acids. CDR1 ENHRY and CDR2 SYGVKD come from the germline V gene. The CDR3 spells CAISEWAPEGTEAFF. As DNA, the CDR3 is TGTGCCATCAGTGAATGGGCCCCCGAAGGCACTGAAGCTTTCTTT.

The CDR3 coding sequence is TGTGCCACCAGCAGGACGGGACAACAGATTAGTGCAGGTTGGACCCAGTACTTC. Its translation is CATSRTGQQISAGWTQYF. The chain carries TRBV15 and TRBJ2-5; TRBD1 might be the D (6 bases). This CDR3 spans 18 amino acids. The germline V gene encodes CDR1 LNHNV and CDR2 YYDKDF (reference sequence). The V end was cut by 3 bases, the J end by 7 bases, with 27 bases between.

The chain has TRBV6-5 and TRBJ1-5; 7 nucleotides align to TRBD1. CDR1 MNHEY and CDR2 SVGAGI come from the germline V gene. Germline trimming cut 10 bases from V and 7 bases from J; bases unmatched to any gene: 13. The CDR3 consists of 14 residues. The CDR3 is CATYQPTGRQPQHF. The CDR3 DNA sequence: TGTGCCACCTACCAACCGACAGGGCGGCAGCCCCAGCATTTT.

This clone was detected once. The chain recombines TRBV5-6 with TRBJ2-5; D is possibly TRBD2 (6 bases). Trimming pared 1 base from V and 7 bases from J, leaving 14 bases between. CDR1 and CDR2 (germline): SGHDT, YYEEEE. CDR3 length: 14 amino acids. The CDR3 loop is CASSLLTGELTQYF. CDR3 DNA sequence: TGTGCCAGCAGCTTGTTAACGGGGGAGTTGACCCAGTACTTC.

This clone has just one count. This chain uses TRBV6-5 with TRBJ2-1; 7 nucleotides agree with TRBD1. The germline gives CDR1 MNHEY, CDR2 SVGAGI. The length of the CDR3 is 15 residues. With 0 bases clipped from V and 3 bases from J, the junction kept 2 bases outside the gene matches. The CDR3 sequence: CASSYSRQGYNEQFF. The CDR3 nucleotides are TGTGCCAGCAGTTACTCAAGACAGGGCTACAATGAGCAGTTCTTC.

The chain is built from TRBV30 and TRBJ1-6; D is unresolved. The V end lost 0 bases, the J end lost 5 bases, and 5 bases lay between the germline ends. Germline V gene sequence: CDR1 GTSNPN, CDR2 SVGIG (reference sequence). This CDR3 has 13 amino acids. As DNA, the CDR3 is TGTGCCTGGAGTGTCTCGGATAATTCACCCCTCCACTTT. Its translation is CAWSVSDNSPLHF.

The chain combines TRBV30 with TRBJ2-7, with 8 bases fitting TRBD2. Germline V CDR1 and CDR2: GTSNPN, SVGIG (reference sequence). The CDR3 extends over 15 amino acids. J lost 4 bases, V lost 4 bases, and 12 bases had no gene match. The CDR3 nucleotides are TGTGCCTGGACCCCGAGGAGCGGGGGATTGTACGAGCAGTACTTC. It yields the protein CAWTPRSGGLYEQYF.

The V and J genes are TRBV18 and TRBJ2-7, with 10 bases aligning to TRBD1. The germline V gene has CDR1 KGHSH and CDR2 LQKENI. The J segment lost 6 bases and the V segment lost 5 bases, leaving 13 bases of the junction unmatched. CDR3 size: 16 residues. CDR3 nucleotides: TGTGCCAGCTCAGGAAACAGACCGGGACAGGGGATCGAGCAGTACTTC. Amino acids: CASSGNRPGQGIEQYF.

V gene TRBV19 combines with J gene TRBJ1-2; D ambiguous. Germline CDR1 and CDR2: LNHDA and SQIVND (reference sequence). The V gene lost 7 bases and the J gene lost 3 bases, with 15 bases spanning the gap. The length of the CDR3 is 14 residues. The CDR3, as DNA: TGTGCCAGTACCCGAGTCGGGTCGGACTATGGCTACACCTTC. This sequence encodes CASTRVGSDYGYTF.

CDR3 sequence (DNA): TGTGCCATCACCCAGGACATATACGGCACTGAAGCTTTCTTT. This codes for CAITQDIYGTEAFF. V gene TRBV10-3 combines with J gene TRBJ1-1, with TRBD1 as a possible D gene (5 bases). Per the germline V gene, CDR1 is ENHRY and CDR2 is SYGVKD. This CDR3 is built from 14 residues. V lost 7 bases and J lost 4, with 16 bases in between.

The J gene is TRBJ1-1, the V gene TRBV28; D not resolved. Between the trimmed V and J ends, which lost 3 bases and 3 bases, there was a span of 8 bases. The CDR3 contains 13 residues. Per the germline V gene, CDR1 is MDHEN and CDR2 is SYDVKM. CDR3 sequence (DNA): TGTGCCAGCAGTTTCGTCACGGACACTGAAGCTTTCTTT. This translates into CASSFVTDTEAFF.

J is TRBJ2-2 and V is TRBV3-1 (or the pseudogene TRBV3-2); D might be TRBD2 (7 bases). CDR1 is LGHDT, CDR2 YNNKEL, per germline (reference sequence). This CDR3 has 15 amino acids. Trimming stripped 6 bases from V and 6 bases from J, with 17 bases between. The CDR3 sequence: CASRLGGGRPGELFF. For the CDR3, the DNA is TGTGCCAGCAGGTTGGGGGGGGGCCGCCCCGGGGAGCTGTTTTTT.

The rearrangement links TRBV28 to TRBJ2-7, with TRBD2 as a possible D gene (5 bases). This CDR3 comprises 14 residues. Between the trimmed V and J ends, which lost 8 bases and 3 bases, there was a span of 17 bases. Germline V gene sequence: CDR1 MDHEN, CDR2 SYDVKM. This CDR3 is CASCSITGGYEQYF. In nucleotides, the CDR3 is TGTGCCAGCTGTTCCATCACCGGAGGCTACGAGCAGTACTTC.

The chain is built from TRBV5-1 and TRBJ2-1; possible D gene TRBD2, 5 bases. V gave up 1 base and J gave up 2 bases, with 10 bases separating them. Per germline, CDR1 SGHRS and CDR2 YFSETQ. The CDR3 sequence is 15 residues long. The CDR3 DNA is TGCGCCAGCAGCTTGAACGACGGGACCTACAATGAGCAGTTCTTC. This encodes CASSLNDGTYNEQFF.

This clone was found once. The V call is TRBV19, the J call TRBJ1-1, with D possibly being TRBD1 (5 bases). V shed 8 bases and J shed 10 bases, with 14 bases lying between them. Germline V lookup: CDR1 LNHDA, CDR2 SQIVND (reference sequence). CDR3 length equals 11 residues. CDR3 DNA: TGTGCCAGTTGGGGGGAGGCACTAGCTTTCTTT. Amino acid sequence: CASWGEALAFF.

The V call is TRBV7-9, the J call TRBJ2-5, with TRBD1 matching over 12 bases. The CDR3 is 16 amino acids. Germline V gene lookup returns CDR1 SEHNR and CDR2 FQNEAQ (reference sequence). V trimming: 3 bases; J trimming: 3 bases; junction bases outside the gene matches: 5. The CDR3 DNA reads TGTGCCAGCAGCTTCGGGGACAGGGGGCGCGAAGAGACCCAGTACTTC. This translates into CASSFGDRGREETQYF.

The J gene is TRBJ1-4, the V gene TRBV15, with D unclear. CDR3 length equals 17 residues. Trimming removed 0 bases at V and 3 bases at J, with 14 bases between. The germline gives CDR1 LNHNV, CDR2 YYDKDF (reference sequence). Here the CDR3 DNA reads TGTGCCACCAGCAGAGAGATCACCAGGTTAGCTAATGAAAAACTGTTTTTT. As protein: CATSREITRLANEKLFF.